A selection of T cell receptor beta chains follows, all from one sample in a study of early T cells in non-severe SARS-CoV-2 infection. TCRdb re-called the 5' RACE reads with MiXCR, one entry per CDR3 protein. Found here are approximately 71,000 distinct CDR3 sequences, 9.5% to 15% of them singletons; the top ten hold about 1.7%. What was sequenced was whole blood. The source of these receptors is an adult who was a healthcare worker with PCR-confirmed SARS-CoV-2 infection or an uninfected control (not recorded which). Both conserved end residues are part of each CDR3. The D gene is left open where the match is weak. Clone size is given for some rows only: seen once, a few or many times, or a class if the clone is expanded.

J gene | D gene | V gene | clone size | CDR3 protein | CDR3 DNA
TRBJ2-3 | NA | TRBV28 | NA | CASKLLGLVPDTQYF | TGTGCCAGCAAGCTTTTGGGGTTAGTCCCAGATACGCAGTATTTT
TRBJ2-3 | NA | TRBV19 | few | CASSIGNRRDTQYF | TGTGCCAGTAGTATCGGTAACAGGCGCGATACGCAGTATTTT
TRBJ1-1 | NA | TRBV5-1 | few | CASSLGAGRNTEAFF | TGCGCCAGCAGCTTGGGAGCAGGGCGGAACACTGAAGCTTTCTTT
TRBJ1-6 | NA | TRBV14 | NA | CASSQDTVYYNSPLHF | TGTGCCAGCAGCCAAGATACAGTATACTATAATTCACCCCTCCACTTT
TRBJ1-4 | NA | TRBV19 | NA | CASSLVNEKLFF | TGTGCCAGTAGTTTGGTAAATGAAAAACTGTTTTTT
TRBJ2-3 | TRBD2 | TRBV24-1 | few | CATSDHSGGATNTQYF | TGTGCCACCAGTGACCATAGCGGGGGGGCAACGAATACGCAGTATTTT
TRBJ1-5 | NA | TRBV11-2 | many | CASSRTGQPQHF | TGTGCCAGCAGCCGTACCGGTCAGCCCCAGCATTTT
TRBJ1-1 | TRBD1 | TRBV14 | many | CASSRDRGGTEAFF | TGTGCCAGCAGCCGAGACAGGGGAGGGACTGAAGCTTTCTTT
TRBJ1-1 | TRBD1 | TRBV29-1 | few | CSVGGQGRGDTEAFF | TGCAGCGTGGGGGGACAGGGAAGGGGAGACACTGAAGCTTTCTTT
TRBJ1-5 | TRBD1 | TRBV12-3/TRBV12-4 | many | CASSPTLTGADQPQHF | TGTGCCAGCAGCCCTACCTTGACAGGGGCGGATCAGCCCCAGCATTTT
TRBJ1-2 | TRBD1 | TRBV25-1 | few | CASSDLAGGGGSYGYTF | TGTGCCAGCAGTGATCTCGCCGGAGGGGGCGGAAGCTATGGCTACACCTTC
TRBJ2-1 | TRBD2 | TRBV3-1 | few | CASSQDLGGRYNEQFF | TGTGCCAGCAGCCAAGATCTGGGGGGGAGGTACAATGAGCAGTTCTTC
TRBJ2-3 | NA | TRBV11-2 | NA | CASSLGGRTTDTQYF | TGTGCCAGCAGCTTAGGCGGGCGGACCACAGATACGCAGTATTTT
TRBJ1-1 | NA | TRBV29-1 | NA | CSVEDTGMNTEAFF | TGCAGCGTTGAAGATACAGGCATGAACACTGAAGCTTTCTTT
TRBJ2-3 | NA | TRBV11-1 | few | CASSLRVYTDTQYF | TGTGCCAGCAGCTTAAGGGTTTACACAGATACGCAGTATTTT
TRBJ1-2 | NA | TRBV7-2 | few | CASSARDILSSNYGYTF | TGTGCCAGCAGCGCAAGGGACATCCTAAGCTCTAACTATGGCTACACCTTC
TRBJ2-1 | NA | TRBV3-1 | NA | CASSQAGPNEQFF | TGTGCCAGCAGCCAGGCCGGCCCGAATGAGCAGTTCTTC
TRBJ2-7 | NA | TRBV29-1 | many | CSVSGSSYEQYF | TGCAGCGTTAGCGGCAGCTCCTACGAGCAGTACTTC